The 29 T cell receptor beta chains reported below all come from one sample, sequenced in a study of Ad26.COV2.S vaccination and SARS-CoV-2 variants. Here immunoSEQ multiplex PCR was the method, and the copy in TCRdb shows in-frame clones only, minus some. The repertoire holds about 350,000 clones, with 92% as singletons. The material sequenced was peripheral blood, taken after recovery from COVID-19. The receptors come from a human donor who had recovered from COVID-19.

The rearrangement joins TRBV7-8 to TRBJ2-3; D gene uncertain. The CDR3 has 14 residues. The germline V gene encodes CDR1 SGHVS and CDR2 FQNEAQ. Trimming took 2 bases from V and 0 from J, leaving 6 bases between them. The CDR3 sequence: CASSLPPSTDTQYF. As DNA, the CDR3 is TGTGCCAGCAGCTTACCACCAAGCACAGATACGCAGTATTTT.

J is TRBJ1-1 and V is TRBV29-1; TRBD1 matches 10 bases. Germline lookup yields CDR1 SQVTM and CDR2 ANQGSEA. The ends lost 2 bases at V and 3 bases at J; junction bases unmatched: 9. CDR3 length: 16 amino acids. The CDR3 coding sequence is TGCAGCGTTGAATTCCGGACAGGGGGAGCTCACACTGAAGCTTTCTTT. Its protein is CSVEFRTGGAHTEAFF.

V usage is TRBV7-2 and J usage is TRBJ2-3; D is undetermined. Deletions cut 0 bases from V and 6 bases from J, with 4 bases between. This CDR3 has 12 residues. CDR1 is SGHTA, CDR2 FQGNSA, per germline. The CDR3 DNA follows: TGTGCCAGCAGCTTAGCGAGGGATACGCAGTATTTT. Encoded protein: CASSLARDTQYF.

This rearrangement joins TRBV11-2 to TRBJ1-4, with D perhaps TRBD1 (6 bases). Germline loops: CDR1 SGHAT, CDR2 FQNNGV. The CDR3 length is 15 residues. Deletions cut 4 bases from V and 3 bases from J, with 12 bases between. The CDR3 here is CASSSNRASNEKLFF. The CDR3, as DNA: TGTGCCAGCAGCTCCAACAGGGCCTCTAATGAAAAACTGTTTTTT.

V and J are TRBV2 and TRBJ1-1; TRBD1 might be the D (5 bases). The CDR3 has 14 residues. Trimming stripped 5 bases from V and 4 bases from J, with 14 bases between. CDR1 SNHLY and CDR2 FYNNEI come from the germline V gene. CDR3 amino acids: CASSPYPGRTEAFF. The CDR3 nucleotides read TGTGCCAGCAGTCCCTATCCGGGACGCACTGAAGCTTTCTTT.

The genes are TRBV9 and TRBJ2-1; possible D gene TRBD1, 6 bases. Trimming pared 4 bases from V and 7 bases from J, leaving 12 bases between. Per germline, CDR1 SGDLS and CDR2 YYNGEE. The CDR3 extends over 13 amino acids. CDR3 coding DNA: TGTGCCAGCAGCCCGTCCGGACAGAATGAGCAGTTCTTC. Translating it yields CASSPSGQNEQFF. The entire variable domain, with the rest obtained from reference TRBV9 and TRBJ2-1, is as follows: DSGVTQTPKHLITATGQRVTLRCSPRSGDLSVYWYQQSLDQGLQFLIQYYNGEERAKGNILERFSAQQFPDLHSELNLSSLELGDSALYFCASSPSGQNEQFFGPGTRLTVL.

This clone was seen only once. The V gene is TRBV19, the J gene TRBJ1-1; D call uncertain. This CDR3 comprises 16 residues. V lost 6 bases and J lost 0, with 17 bases in between. Germline-derived CDR1 and CDR2 are LNHDA and SQIVND (reference sequence). The DNA of the CDR3 is TGTGCCAGTAGGCTCAGTCCCTCTTCCTTGAACACTGAAGCTTTCTTT. Translation: CASRLSPSSLNTEAFF.

The chain combines TRBV5-1 with TRBJ2-2; D possibly uses TRBD1 or TRBD2 (5 bases each). The ends were cut back, 0 bases at V and 3 bases at J, with 15 bases in the middle. CDR1 SGHRS and CDR2 YFSETQ come from the germline V gene. The CDR3 is 17 amino acids. Here the CDR3 DNA reads TGCGCCAGCAGCTTGGAGGTCCTGGGGGTATACACCGGGGAGCTGTTTTTT. Amino acid sequence: CASSLEVLGVYTGELFF.

V gene TRBV4-2 combines with J gene TRBJ1-2, with D tentatively TRBD1 (5 bases). Trimming shortened V by 4 bases and J by 2 bases, and 8 bases separated the two germline ends. The CDR3 is made up of 13 amino acids. CDR1 LGHNA and CDR2 YNFKEQ come from the germline V gene. CDR3 sequence reads: CASSPDKNYGYTF. The DNA for the CDR3 is TGTGCCAGCAGCCCGGACAAGAACTATGGCTACACCTTC.

The genes are TRBV9 and TRBJ2-1; D may be TRBD2 (5 bases). CDR1 is SGDLS, CDR2 YYNGEE, per germline. There are 20 residues in the CDR3. V lost 3 bases and J 0 bases, leaving 25 bases between the germline ends. CDR3 residues: CASSGTQKPRRISSYNEQFF. CDR3 nucleotide sequence: TGTGCCAGCAGCGGCACCCAAAAGCCCAGGAGGATAAGCTCCTACAATGAGCAGTTCTTC.

The table lists this clone with a few counts. At the DNA level, this CDR3 is encoded by other sequences in the same sample as well. The chain is built from TRBV19 and TRBJ2-1; perhaps TRBD1 as D (5 bases). Germline V CDR1 and CDR2: LNHDA, SQIVND (reference sequence). With 5 bases removed from V and 3 bases from J, the gap between germline ends came to 11 bases. This CDR3 comprises 14 residues. CDR3 sequence reads: CASSSGRDYNEQFF. CDR3 coding DNA: TGTGCCAGTAGTTCCGGCAGGGACTACAATGAGCAGTTCTTC.

The rearrangement uses TRBV9 and TRBJ2-5; D could derive from TRBD1 or TRBD2 (5 bases each). This CDR3 spans 16 amino acids. The V gene lost 0 bases and the J gene lost 1 base, with 13 bases spanning the gap. Germline-derived CDR1 and CDR2 are SGDLS and YYNGEE. The CDR3 bases are TGTGCCAGCAGCGTAGCTGGGGGTTATGGCCAAGAGACCCAGTACTTC. Amino acids: CASSVAGGYGQETQYF.

This rearrangement joins TRBV7-8 to TRBJ2-1; tentatively, D is TRBD2 (7 bases). Germline V gene sequence: CDR1 SGHVS, CDR2 FQNEAQ. The CDR3 length is 17 residues. V lost 5 bases and J lost 8, with 25 bases in between. In DNA, the CDR3 is TGTGCCAGCAGCGCCTTCAAAGGGGGGGGCCTGGGGCATGAGCAGTTCTTC. Amino acid sequence: CASSAFKGGGLGHEQFF.

V is TRBV10-3 and J is TRBJ2-7; 7 bases are a match to TRBD2. The J segment lost 0 bases and the V segment lost 6 bases, leaving 23 bases of the junction unmatched. The CDR3 contains 20 residues. The germline V gene has CDR1 ENHRY and CDR2 SYGVKD. The CDR3 here is CAISLFRGSSGNSSSYEQYF. The CDR3 DNA sequence: TGTGCCATCAGCCTCTTCCGGGGGTCTAGCGGTAACTCCTCCTCCTACGAGCAGTACTTC.

The V gene is TRBV9, the J gene TRBJ2-2, with TRBD2 matching over 7 bases. The V and J ends lost 2 bases and 0 bases, in that order; junction bases with no gene match: 7. Germline CDR1 and CDR2: SGDLS and YYNGEE. This CDR3 is built from 17 residues. The CDR3 nucleotides read TGTGCCAGCAGCGTGGAATCGCGGGGGACGAACACCGGGGAGCTGTTTTTT. This encodes CASSVESRGTNTGELFF.

The rearrangement uses TRBV5-4 and TRBJ2-1; D perhaps matches TRBD2 (5 bases). From germline, CDR1 is SGHNT and CDR2 YYREEE (reference sequence). CDR3 length equals 16 residues. V was pared by 0 bases and J by 1 base, with 11 bases between. In DNA form, the CDR3 reads TGTGCCAGCAGCTTGGCCTCGCGAGGGTCCTACAATGAGCAGTTCTTC. As protein: CASSLASRGSYNEQFF.

The chain is built from TRBV6-5 and TRBJ1-5; D not certain. Germline V gene data show CDR1 as MNHEY and CDR2 as SVGAGI. The CDR3 extends over 11 amino acids. V dropped 8 bases and J dropped 6 bases, with 8 bases sitting between them. The CDR3 reads CASRETQPQHF. In nucleotides, the CDR3 is TGTGCCAGCCGAGAGACTCAGCCCCAGCATTTT.

The chain has TRBV14 and TRBJ2-5; 7 bases agree with TRBD2. Unmatched junction bases numbered 12, after V lost 6 bases and J lost 2 bases. The CDR3 runs 16 residues. Germline CDR1 SGHDN, CDR2 FVKESK. In DNA form, the CDR3 reads TGTGCCAGCAGTCCCATCGTTCCGGGACTACAAGAGACCCAGTACTTC. It yields the protein CASSPIVPGLQETQYF.

Only one count was recorded for this clone. J is TRBJ1-1 and V is TRBV6-1; 9 bases line up with TRBD1. The ends lost 1 base at V and 5 bases at J; junction bases unmatched: 5. Per germline, CDR1 MNHNS and CDR2 SASEGT. The CDR3 runs 15 residues. CDR3 sequence: CASSEDRGRRTEAFF. The DNA of the CDR3 is TGTGCCAGCAGTGAAGACAGGGGGCGCAGGACTGAAGCTTTCTTT.

This rearrangement joins TRBV3-1 (or the pseudogene TRBV3-2) to TRBJ1-2, with a possible D match to TRBD1 (5 bases). This CDR3 contains 14 residues. Germline CDR1 is LGHDT and CDR2 is YNNKEL (reference sequence). Deletions cut 0 bases from V and 13 bases from J, with 18 bases between. This CDR3 reads CASSQDTGFRVRTF. The DNA of the CDR3 is TGTGCCAGCAGCCAAGATACGGGATTCAGGGTTCGCACCTTC.

The rearrangement joins TRBV6-1 to TRBJ2-7; D unresolved. Germline CDR1 MNHNS, CDR2 SASEGT. This CDR3 is 15 amino acids long. The germline V and J ends were trimmed by 2 bases and 4 bases, with 15 bases remaining between them. The chain's CDR3 is CASSERESGEYEQYF. In nucleotides, the CDR3 is TGTGCCAGCAGTGAACGTGAATCCGGAGAATACGAGCAGTACTTC.

The rearrangement links TRBV7-9 to TRBJ2-7; D not resolved. The germline V gene has CDR1 SEHNR and CDR2 FQNEAQ (reference sequence). The CDR3 sequence is 12 residues long. V lost 2 bases and J lost 7, with 9 bases in between. The CDR3 reads CASSLPMKEQYF. The CDR3 nucleotides read TGTGCCAGCAGCTTACCCATGAAGGAGCAGTACTTC. The full variable domain, rest sourced from reference TRBV7-9 and TRBJ2-7, is DTGVSQNPRHKITKRGQNVTFRCDPISEHNRLYWYRQTLGQGPEFLTYFQNEAQLEKSRLLSDRFSAERPKGSFSTLEIQRTEQGDSAMYLCASSLPMKEQYFGPGTRLTVT.

The chain recombines TRBV6-6 with TRBJ2-2; D might be TRBD2 (6 bases). Germline assignment: CDR1 MNHNY and CDR2 SVGAGI (reference sequence). This CDR3 has 16 residues. Trimming cost V 5 bases and J 0 bases, with 13 bases left between them. This CDR3 is CASSPLGRSNTGELFF. The CDR3 DNA reads as TGTGCCAGCAGTCCCCTGGGGAGGTCGAACACCGGGGAGCTGTTTTTT.

The chain joins TRBV27 to TRBJ1-6; unclear D gene. The CDR3 contains 15 residues. With 6 bases removed from V and 0 bases from J, the gap between germline ends came to 9 bases. Germline V gives CDR1 MNHEY, CDR2 SMNVEV (reference sequence). The CDR3 sequence: CASSYRLSYNSPLHF. CDR3 nucleotide sequence: TGTGCCAGCAGCTATCGACTCTCCTATAATTCACCCCTCCACTTT.

The genes are TRBV9 and TRBJ2-5; 14 bases map to TRBD2. The J segment lost 5 bases and the V segment lost 0 bases, leaving 0 bases of the junction unmatched. The CDR3 contains 15 residues. CDR1 SGDLS and CDR2 YYNGEE come from the germline V gene. The CDR3 DNA reads as TGTGCCAGCAGCGTAGGGACTAGCGGGGGGGAGACCCAGTACTTC. Residues: CASSVGTSGGETQYF.

CDR3 loop: CASSGLAVAEQYF. CDR3 DNA: TGCGCCAGCAGCGGACTAGCGGTCGCCGAGCAGTACTTC. V gene TRBV10-2 combines with J gene TRBJ2-7; TRBD2 aligns across 10 bases. Germline V gives CDR1 WSHSY, CDR2 SAAADI. J lost 6 bases, V lost 6 bases, and 5 bases had no gene match. The CDR3 totals 13 residues.

The CDR3 protein is CASEIERYSNQPQHF. For the CDR3, the DNA is TGTGCCAGCGAGATAGAGCGGTATAGCAATCAGCCCCAGCATTTT. The chain is built from TRBV2 and TRBJ1-5; no clear D. The CDR3 runs to 15 residues. Germline V gene data show CDR1 as SNHLY and CDR2 as FYNNEI. V was pared by 8 bases and J by 0 bases, with 14 bases between.

This rearrangement joins TRBV11-1 to TRBJ1-2; TRBD1 aligns across 7 bases. V shed 1 base, J shed 4 bases, and the junction held 6 bases outside the gene matches. This CDR3 contains 15 residues. The germline gives CDR1 SGHAT, CDR2 FQDESV (reference sequence). The CDR3 DNA follows: TGTGCCAGCAGCTTAGGACAGGGCTCCTTCTATGGCTACACCTTC. This sequence encodes CASSLGQGSFYGYTF.

V is TRBV6-2 or TRBV6-3 and J is TRBJ1-4; D call uncertain. From germline, CDR1 is MNHEY and CDR2 SVGEGT. The ends were cut back, 0 bases at V and 7 bases at J, with 12 bases in the middle. The CDR3 length is 15 residues. CDR3 in amino acids: CASSYSTRSSEKLFF. For the CDR3, the DNA is TGTGCCAGCAGTTACTCGACCCGGTCTAGTGAAAAACTGTTTTTT.